These 10 T cell receptor beta chains were sequenced from one sample in a study of blood T cell repertoires in COVID-19. Some clones are missing from TCRdb's copy, which holds only in-frame ones; the method was immunoSEQ multiplex PCR. The repertoire includes roughly 300,000 clones, 87% of them detected once, and under 6% sits in the top ten. Sequenced input: PBMCs or T cells enriched from blood (not recorded which). These receptors all stem from a woman aged 30 to 39 who had recovered from COVID-19.

CDR3 sequence reads: CASSLQGGPGYTF. As DNA, the CDR3 is TGTGCCAGCAGCTTGCAGGGAGGCCCGGGCTACACCTTC. The chain employs TRBV5-4 and TRBJ1-2; a weak D match, TRBD1 (5 bases). Trimming removed 1 base from V and 8 bases from J, with 12 bases in between. Germline V CDR1 and CDR2: SGHNT, YYREEE (reference sequence). This CDR3 spans 13 amino acids.

This clone was seen once. V gene TRBV11-3 combines with J gene TRBJ1-1; D is uncertain. V was pared by 4 bases and J by 2 bases, with 11 bases between. Germline V CDR1 and CDR2: SGHNT, YENEEA. The CDR3 has 14 residues. CDR3 nucleotides: TGTGCCAGCAGCTCAGACGGAGGAAACACTGAAGCTTTCTTT. Protein: CASSSDGGNTEAFF.

The V and J genes are TRBV5-5 and TRBJ1-5; D unresolved. The CDR3 has 15 residues. Germline-derived CDR1 and CDR2 are SGHKS and YYEKEE (reference sequence). V was clipped by 0 bases and J by 4 bases, with 11 bases between them. The CDR3 reads CASSLAGGSNQPQHF. CDR3 bases: TGTGCCAGCAGCTTGGCCGGCGGGAGTAATCAGCCCCAGCATTTT. The variable domain in full, completed from reference TRBV5-5 and TRBJ1-5, reads DAGVTQSPTHLIKTRGQQVTLRCSPISGHKSVSWYQQVLGQGPQFIFQYYEKEERGRGNFPDRFSARQFPNYSSELNVNALLLGDSALYLCASSLAGGSNQPQHFGDGTRLSIL.

The chain is built from TRBV3-1 (or the pseudogene TRBV3-2) and TRBJ1-3; TRBD1 matches at 8 bases. V lost 0 bases and J lost 4; bases outside the gene matches: 11. From germline, CDR1 is LGHDT and CDR2 YNNKEL (reference sequence). This CDR3 comprises 18 residues. The CDR3 sequence: CASSQEGQAWVAGNTIYF. As DNA, the CDR3 is TGTGCCAGCAGCCAAGAGGGACAGGCCTGGGTTGCGGGAAACACCATATATTTT.

The genes are TRBV29-1 and TRBJ2-2, with 9 bases lining up with TRBD1. V lost 4 bases, J lost 6 bases, and 9 bases stayed unmatched. Germline V gives CDR1 SQVTM, CDR2 ANQGSEA. The CDR3 extends over 15 amino acids. CDR3 in amino acids: CSVGLAQGAPGELFF. The DNA of the CDR3 is TGCAGCGTTGGTTTGGCACAGGGGGCCCCCGGGGAGCTGTTTTTT.

This chain links TRBV30 with TRBJ1-5; D unresolved. V lost 2 bases to trimming and J lost 4 bases, with 9 bases between them. The CDR3 spans 13 residues. Germline loops: CDR1 GTSNPN, CDR2 SVGIG (reference sequence). The CDR3 region has the DNA TGTGCCTGGAGTCGCGCTAAAAATCAGCCCCAGCATTTT. Protein sequence: CAWSRAKNQPQHF.

CDR3 DNA: TGTGCCAGCAGCGGGGGCTTCAATCAGCCCCAGCATTTT. Its translation: CASSGGFNQPQHF. The genes are TRBV7-6 and TRBJ1-5, with TRBD1 as a possible D gene (6 bases). Trimming shortened V by 5 bases and J by 3 bases, and 8 bases separated the two germline ends. This CDR3 region has 13 residues. Germline-derived CDR1 and CDR2 are SGHVS and FNYEAQ.

The rearrangement links TRBV19 to TRBJ1-5; D is unresolved. The V gene's germline CDR1 is LNHDA and CDR2 SQIVND (reference sequence). Trimming shortened V by 7 bases and J by 6 bases, and 13 bases separated the two germline ends. This CDR3 comprises 13 residues. DNA of the CDR3: TGTGCCAGTACGGGTGGGTCGGGTCAGCCCCAGCATTTT. As protein: CASTGGSGQPQHF.

This clone appeared once. The genes are TRBV3-1 (or the pseudogene TRBV3-2) and TRBJ1-2, with 8 bases fitting TRBD1. Germline CDR1 and CDR2: LGHDT and YNNKEL (reference sequence). The ends lost 4 bases at V and 3 bases at J; junction bases unmatched: 4. The length of the CDR3 is 14 residues. The CDR3 DNA sequence: TGTGCCAGCAGCCCGTGGGGACAGGACTATGGCTACACCTTC. Protein sequence: CASSPWGQDYGYTF.

The V and J genes are TRBV28 and TRBJ1-6; the D is unclear. The CDR3 length is 11 residues. Germline CDR1 is MDHEN and CDR2 is SYDVKM. V lost 9 bases and J 13 bases, leaving 13 bases between the germline ends. In DNA form, the CDR3 reads TGTGCCAGTGCCCCGGGGTATCCCCTCCACTTT. This gives the protein CASAPGYPLHF.